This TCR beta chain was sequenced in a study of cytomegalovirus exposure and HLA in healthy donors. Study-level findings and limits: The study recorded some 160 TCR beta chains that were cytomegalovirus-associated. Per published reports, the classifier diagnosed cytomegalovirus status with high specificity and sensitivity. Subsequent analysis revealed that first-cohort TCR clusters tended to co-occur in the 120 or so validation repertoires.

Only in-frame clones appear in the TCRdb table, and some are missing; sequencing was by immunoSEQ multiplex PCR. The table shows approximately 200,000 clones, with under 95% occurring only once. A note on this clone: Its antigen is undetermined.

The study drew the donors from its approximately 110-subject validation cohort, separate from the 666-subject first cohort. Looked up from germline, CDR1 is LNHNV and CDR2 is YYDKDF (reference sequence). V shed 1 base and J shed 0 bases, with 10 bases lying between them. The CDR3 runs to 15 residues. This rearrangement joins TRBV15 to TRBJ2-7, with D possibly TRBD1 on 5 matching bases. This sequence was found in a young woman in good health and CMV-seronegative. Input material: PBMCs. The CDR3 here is CATSRARGASYEQYF. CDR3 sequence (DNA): TGTGCCACCAGCAGAGCAAGGGGCGCCTCCTACGAGCAGTACTTC.